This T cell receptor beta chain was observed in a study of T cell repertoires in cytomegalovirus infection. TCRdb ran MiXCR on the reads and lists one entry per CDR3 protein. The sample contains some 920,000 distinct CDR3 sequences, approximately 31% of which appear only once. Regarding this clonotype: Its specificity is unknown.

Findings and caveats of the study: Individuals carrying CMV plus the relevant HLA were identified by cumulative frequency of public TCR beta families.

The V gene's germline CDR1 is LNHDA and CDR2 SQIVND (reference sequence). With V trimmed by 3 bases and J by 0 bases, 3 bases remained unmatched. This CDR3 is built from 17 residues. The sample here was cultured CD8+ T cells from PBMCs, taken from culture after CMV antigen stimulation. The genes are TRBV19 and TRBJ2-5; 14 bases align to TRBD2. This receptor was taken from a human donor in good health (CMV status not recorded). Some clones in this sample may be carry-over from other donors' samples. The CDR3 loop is CASSMGLAGAHQETQYF. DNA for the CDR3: TGTGCCAGTAGTATGGGACTAGCGGGGGCGCACCAAGAGACCCAGTACTTC.